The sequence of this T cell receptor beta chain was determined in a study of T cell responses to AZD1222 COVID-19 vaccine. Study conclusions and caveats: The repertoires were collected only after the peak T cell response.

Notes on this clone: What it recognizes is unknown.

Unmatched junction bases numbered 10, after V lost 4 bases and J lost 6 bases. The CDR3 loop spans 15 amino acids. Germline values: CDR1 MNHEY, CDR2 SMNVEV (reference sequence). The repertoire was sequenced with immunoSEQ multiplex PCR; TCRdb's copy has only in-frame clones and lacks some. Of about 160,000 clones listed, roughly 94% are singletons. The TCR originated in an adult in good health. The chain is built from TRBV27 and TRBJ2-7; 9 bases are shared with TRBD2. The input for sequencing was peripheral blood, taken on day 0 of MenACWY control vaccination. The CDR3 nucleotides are TGTGCCAGCAGTTACCCCGGGGCGGGAGGGCTCGAGCAGTACTTC. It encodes CASSYPGAGGLEQYF.